This T cell receptor beta chain derives from a study of T cell responses to AZD1222 COVID-19 vaccine. The CDR3 sequence is 16 residues long. CDR1 is SGHRS and CDR2 is YFSETQ in the germline V gene. V was pared by 5 bases and J by 7 bases, with 13 bases of the junction left unmatched. Sequenced by immunoSEQ multiplex PCR; TCRdb stores in-frame clones only, minus some. Of 70,000 to 95,000 clones in the sample, roughly 90% were seen once. Study-level findings and limits: The reported proportion of spike-specific TCRs targeting unmutated variant regions was nearly half. Most donors were white British, females outnumbered males, and clonal diversity was possibly underestimated. With dominance at 160-218 and 743-854, vaccine-associated CD4 TCRs spanned spike. There were repertoire samples only from the period after the peak T cell response.

Details on this clone: What it binds is unknown.

The input for sequencing was peripheral blood, taken 28 days after the second AZD1222 dose. This clonotype was obtained from an adult who received the AZD1222 COVID-19 vaccine. This chain connects TRBV5-1 to TRBJ2-1; 9 positions agree with TRBD1. The DNA of the CDR3 is TGCGCCAGCAGATTAACCGGGACAGGGCGTGGAAATGAGCAGTTCTTC. It yields the protein CASRLTGTGRGNEQFF.